These T cell receptor beta chains were read from a single sample in a study of shared clonotypes between healthy human individuals. The method was immunoSEQ multiplex PCR; TCRdb's version includes in-frame clones alone and lacks a portion of them. The table shows around 500,000 clones, with more than 75% occurring only once. Sequenced material: PBMCs. These receptors were collected from a woman in her 40s in good health. Some clones in this sample may be carry-over from other donors' samples. Both conserved end residues are part of each CDR3. Each record gives: V gene, clone size, D gene, J gene, CDR3 DNA, CDR3 protein. A D gene is named only where the DNA matches it firmly. Size values are once, few and many counts, or a class for expanded clones, and some rows have none.

>TRBV2|many|TRBD2|TRBJ2-7
TGTGCCAGCATCGCCGGGCTAGCGGCACTTTTGTACTTC
CASIAGLAALLYF
>TRBV5-1|NA|NA|TRBJ1-1
TGCGCCAGCAGCTTGGGTCGGCTGAACACTGAAGCTTTCTTT
CASSLGRLNTEAFF
>TRBV20-1|NA|NA|TRBJ1-1
TGCAGTGCTAGAGGCCGGGAAGCTTTCTTT
CSARGREAFF
>TRBV7-3|NA|NA|TRBJ2-3
TGTGCCAGCAGCTTAGGGGCCAGCACAGATACGCAGTATTTT
CASSLGASTDTQYF
>TRBV6-1|NA|TRBD1|TRBJ1-3
TGTGCCAGCAGTCGGACAGGGGTCGGAAACACCATATATTTT
CASSRTGVGNTIYF
>TRBV2|NA|TRBD2|TRBJ2-1
TGTGCCAGCAGTGTCCTAGCGGTAAATGAGCAGTTCTTC
CASSVLAVNEQFF
>TRBV9|NA|TRBD1|TRBJ1-2
TGTGCCAGCAGCGCCGGTGGACAGGCGAACTATGGCTACACCTTC
CASSAGGQANYGYTF
>TRBV15|NA|NA|TRBJ1-3
TGTGCCACCAGCAGAAATGGGGCGGGGGAGACCATATATTTT
CATSRNGAGETIYF
>TRBV4-1|NA|NA|TRBJ2-1
TGCGCCAGCAGCCAAGAATACCAGGGGACTTATGATGAGCAGTTCTTC
CASSQEYQGTYDEQFF
>TRBV11-2|NA|NA|TRBJ2-7
TGTGCCAGCAGCTTCCCCGCGACTTACGAGCAGTACTTC
CASSFPATYEQYF
>TRBV20-1|NA|NA|TRBJ2-7
TGCAGTGCTAAATTATCCTACGAGCAGTACTTC
CSAKLSYEQYF
>TRBV5-1|NA|NA|TRBJ1-1
TGCGCCAGCAGCCCCCAGGGGTTACTGAACACTGAAGCTTTCTTT
CASSPQGLLNTEAFF
>TRBV20-1|NA|NA|TRBJ2-7
TGCAGTGCTACCCAGGGGGAGCAGTACTTC
CSATQGEQYF
>TRBV2|NA|TRBD2|TRBJ2-1
TGTGCCACACCCGGGGCTAGCGGGAGGAACAATGAGCAGTTCTTC
CATPGASGRNNEQFF
>TRBV27|NA|NA|TRBJ1-3
TGTGCCAGCAGGCAAACCTCTGGAAACACCATATATTTT
CASRQTSGNTIYF
>TRBV28|once|NA|TRBJ1-1
TGTGCCAGCGCGACTGCCCGTTGGGAAGCTTTCTTT
CASATARWEAFF